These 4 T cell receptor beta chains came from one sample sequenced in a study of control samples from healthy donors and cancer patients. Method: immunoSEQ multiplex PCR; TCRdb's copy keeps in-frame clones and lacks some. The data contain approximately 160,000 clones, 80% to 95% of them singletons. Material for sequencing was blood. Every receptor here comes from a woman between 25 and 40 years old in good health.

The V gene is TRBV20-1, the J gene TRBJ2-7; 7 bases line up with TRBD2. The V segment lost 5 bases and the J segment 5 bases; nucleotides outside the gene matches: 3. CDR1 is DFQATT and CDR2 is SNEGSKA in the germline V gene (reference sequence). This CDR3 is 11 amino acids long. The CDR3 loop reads CSAPREHEQYF. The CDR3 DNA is TGCAGTGCTCCGCGGGAGCACGAGCAGTACTTC.

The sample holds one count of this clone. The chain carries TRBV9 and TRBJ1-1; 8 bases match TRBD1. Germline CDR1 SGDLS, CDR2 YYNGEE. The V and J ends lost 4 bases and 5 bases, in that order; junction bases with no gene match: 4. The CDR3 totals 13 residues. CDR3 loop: CASSPRGQTEAFF. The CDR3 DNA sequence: TGTGCCAGCAGCCCCAGGGGGCAGACTGAAGCTTTCTTT.

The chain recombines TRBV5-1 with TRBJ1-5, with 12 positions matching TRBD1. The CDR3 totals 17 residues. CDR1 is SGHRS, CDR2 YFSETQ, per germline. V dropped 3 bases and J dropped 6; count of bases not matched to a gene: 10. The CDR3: CASSSYVGTGGFQPQHF. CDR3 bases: TGCGCCAGCAGCTCCTACGTGGGGACAGGGGGCTTTCAGCCCCAGCATTTT.

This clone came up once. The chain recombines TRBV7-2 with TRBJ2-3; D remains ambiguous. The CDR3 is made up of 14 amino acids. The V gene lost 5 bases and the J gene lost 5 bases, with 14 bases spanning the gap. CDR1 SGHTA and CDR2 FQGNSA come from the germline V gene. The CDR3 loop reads CASSVQGFLDTQYF. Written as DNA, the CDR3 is TGTGCCAGCAGCGTCCAAGGTTTTCTAGATACGCAGTATTTT.